These 25 T cell receptor beta chains were sequenced from one sample in a study of PD-1 blockade in classical Hodgkin lymphoma. Each of the patients experienced relapse following autologous stem cell transplantation, and their brentuximab vedotin exposure differed. Sequencing was performed with immunoSEQ multiplex PCR; in TCRdb, only in-frame clones are kept and a portion is missing. The data hold about 46,000 clones, with around 81% observed a single time. The sequences come from peripheral blood mononuclear cells (PBMCs), collected before the second cycle of nivolumab. The origin of the receptors is a human donor with classical Hodgkin lymphoma.

This chain joins TRBV1 and TRBJ2-1; the table assigns TRBD2, which was not confirmed against the DNA. TRBV1 is tagged as a pseudogene. The CDR3 consists of 17 residues. This CDR3 reads CTSSPLEGVAGGPWQFF. In DNA form, the CDR3 reads TGCACCAGCAGCCCTCTCGAGGGAGTAGCGGGAGGGCCTTGGCAGTTCTTC.

The chain uses TRBV2 and TRBJ1-1; D may be TRBD1 (6 bases). Per the germline V gene, CDR1 is SNHLY and CDR2 is FYNNEI. Trimming cost V 9 bases and J 6 bases, with 17 bases left between them. The CDR3 totals 13 residues. The chain's CDR3 is CARTGPRMAEAFF. CDR3 in DNA: TGTGCCAGGACAGGTCCCAGGATGGCTGAAGCTTTCTTT.

The chain has TRBV27 and TRBJ1-5; 7 bases line up with TRBD1. V lost 4 bases to trimming and J lost 7 bases; unmatched junction nucleotides: 7. This CDR3 comprises 14 residues. Germline CDR1 reads MNHEY; CDR2 reads SMNVEV (reference sequence). CDR3 sequence (DNA): TGTGCCAGCAGTTCACAGGGGCGCGACCAGCCCCAGCATTTT. It is translated as CASSSQGRDQPQHF.

The chain links TRBV6-5 to TRBJ2-7, with D unclear. Germline CDR1 reads MNHEY; CDR2 reads SVGAGI. The CDR3 is 12 residues long. Deletions cut 9 bases from V and 2 bases from J, with 11 bases between. CDR3 bases: TGTGCCAGTTTTACAGATCCCTACGAGCAGTACTTC. Protein product: CASFTDPYEQYF.

This chain connects TRBV2 to TRBJ1-2; possible D gene TRBD1, 5 bases. Germline V gene data show CDR1 as SNHLY and CDR2 as FYNNEI. V was cut by 6 bases and J by 12 bases, with 14 bases left in between. CDR3 length equals 11 residues. CDR3 amino acids: CASRGVGADTF. DNA of the CDR3: TGTGCCAGCAGGGGGGTTGGTGCGGACACCTTC.

The V and J genes are TRBV7-9 and TRBJ1-2; tentative D call: TRBD1 (5 bases). The germline V gene encodes CDR1 SEHNR and CDR2 FQNEAQ (reference sequence). There are 14 residues in the CDR3. Trimming left V 4 bases short and J 5 bases short, with 14 bases between. Written as DNA, the CDR3 is TGTGCCAGCAGCTCCTCCGGGGGGAGGTATGGCTACACCTTC. Translating it yields CASSSSGGRYGYTF.

The V call is TRBV27, the J call TRBJ2-2; no clear D. The CDR3 consists of 14 residues. Germline CDR1 and CDR2: MNHEY and SMNVEV (reference sequence). Trimming took 6 bases from V and 6 from J, leaving 14 bases between them. The CDR3 DNA reads as TGTGCCAGCAGCCTGAATTGGGATGCCGGGGAGCTGTTTTTT. It encodes CASSLNWDAGELFF.

The chain uses TRBV7-3 and TRBJ1-2; possibly TRBD1 for D (6 bases). There are 14 residues in the CDR3. The germline V and J ends were trimmed by 5 bases and 8 bases, with 18 bases remaining between them. Germline V gene lookup returns CDR1 SGHTA and CDR2 FQGTGA. The CDR3 bases are TGTGCCAGCAGCCCGGGACATCAAACCGAGGGCTACACCTTC. This gives the protein CASSPGHQTEGYTF.

The chain couples TRBV7-6 to TRBJ2-7, with D unclear. CDR3 length: 14 amino acids. Germline V gene data show CDR1 as SGHVS and CDR2 as FNYEAQ. Trimming took off 1 base at V and 3 bases at J, with 10 bases between the two ends. CDR3 bases: TGTGCCAGCAGCTTAGAATCGGCCAGCTACGAGCAGTACTTC. Encoded protein: CASSLESASYEQYF.

V and J are TRBV28 and TRBJ1-1; no clear D. This CDR3 is 13 amino acids long. Germline-derived CDR1 and CDR2 are MDHEN and SYDVKM. V gave up 6 bases and J gave up 1 base, with 9 bases separating them. The CDR3 protein is CASRLEGNTEAFF. Written as DNA, the CDR3 is TGTGCCAGCAGGTTGGAAGGGAACACTGAAGCTTTCTTT. Full variable domain (missing parts from reference TRBV28 and TRBJ1-1): DVKVTQSSRYLVKRTGEKVFLECVQDMDHENMFWYRQDPGLGLRLIYFSYDVKMKEKGDIPEGYSVSREKKERFSLILESASTNQTSMYLCASRLEGNTEAFFGQGTRLTVV.

This clone was recorded once. The V gene is TRBV19, the J gene TRBJ1-2; D remains ambiguous. CDR3 size: 14 residues. Trimming stripped 7 bases from V and 4 bases from J, with 16 bases between. Per germline, CDR1 LNHDA and CDR2 SQIVND (reference sequence). The CDR3 region is CASTLGSMPYGYTF. Here the CDR3 DNA reads TGTGCCAGTACCCTAGGGTCCATGCCCTATGGCTACACCTTC.

The chain joins TRBV5-1 to TRBJ2-3; D not certain. This CDR3 has 14 amino acids. Germline CDR1 SGHRS, CDR2 YFSETQ. The ends were cut back, 1 base at V and 1 base at J, with 7 bases in the middle. CDR3 DNA: TGCGCCAGCAGCTTGATCGGAGGCACAGATACGCAGTATTTT. Translating gives CASSLIGGTDTQYF.

The V gene is TRBV10-3, the J gene TRBJ2-2; the match to TRBD1 covers 10 bases. The CDR3 runs 16 residues. The trim removed 1 base at V and 3 bases at J, leaving 2 bases unmatched. Germline CDR1 and CDR2: ENHRY and SYGVKD. The CDR3 protein is CAISEWGTGDTGELFF. In DNA form, the CDR3 reads TGTGCCATCAGTGAGTGGGGGACAGGGGACACCGGGGAGCTGTTTTTT.

V usage is TRBV25-1 and J usage is TRBJ1-3, with 11 bases fitting TRBD1. From germline, CDR1 is MGHDK and CDR2 SYGVNS. The V segment lost 4 bases and the J segment 0 bases; nucleotides outside the gene matches: 2. The CDR3 extends over 16 amino acids. CDR3 region: CASSGTGGTSGNTIYF. In DNA form, the CDR3 reads TGTGCCAGCAGTGGGACAGGGGGCACCTCTGGAAACACCATATATTTT.

The table lists this clone with a few counts. The chain carries TRBV6-8 and TRBJ1-1; the D gene is possibly TRBD1 (5 bases). Germline assignment: CDR1 MNHGY and CDR2 SAAAGT. V lost 0 bases and J lost 6, with 11 bases in between. The CDR3 runs 14 residues. This CDR3 reads CASSYSLGGAEAFF. CDR3 in DNA: TGTGCCAGCAGTTACTCCCTGGGGGGGGCTGAAGCTTTCTTT.

This rearrangement joins TRBV27 to TRBJ1-3, with D tentatively TRBD1 (5 bases). The germline V and J ends were trimmed by 6 bases and 1 base, with 13 bases remaining between them. Germline V gene lookup returns CDR1 MNHEY and CDR2 SMNVEV (reference sequence). The CDR3 has 15 amino acids. CDR3: CASRRAGGSGNTIYF. CDR3 DNA: TGTGCCAGCAGACGAGCGGGGGGGTCTGGAAACACCATATATTTT.

V gene TRBV11-2 combines with J gene TRBJ2-1; perhaps D is TRBD1 or TRBD2 (5 bases each). This CDR3 region has 11 residues. V was clipped by 8 bases and J by 9 bases, with 11 bases between them. Germline V gene sequence: CDR1 SGHAT, CDR2 FQNNGV. The CDR3 DNA reads TGTGCCAGCGGGACGGCCTTTGAGCAGTTCTTC. This encodes CASGTAFEQFF.

This chain links TRBV6-5 with TRBJ1-1; 7 bases agree with TRBD1. Germline CDR1 and CDR2: MNHEY and SVGAGI. This CDR3 is built from 12 residues. V was clipped by 5 bases and J by 10 bases; unmatched bases: 7. The CDR3 bases are TGTGCCAGCAGTGACCGGGACAGACGAGCTTTCTTT. It specifies CASSDRDRRAFF.

Here the CDR3 DNA reads TGTGCCTGGAAGACCCGAGCGAACACTGAAGCTTTCTTT. Protein: CAWKTRANTEAFF. The chain joins TRBV30 to TRBJ1-1; D not certain. Trimming removed 4 bases at V and 1 base at J, with 10 bases between. CDR1 and CDR2 from the germline V gene are GTSNPN and SVGIG (reference sequence). The CDR3 spans 13 residues. Variable domain in full (rest from reference TRBV30 and TRBJ1-1): SQTIHQWPATLVQPVGSPLSLECTVEGTSNPNLYWYRQAAGRGLQLLFYSVGIGQISSEVPQNLSASRPQDRQFILSSKKLLLSDSGFYLCAWKTRANTEAFFGQGTRLTVV.

This chain joins TRBV13 and TRBJ2-6; D is uncertain. Germline V gene data show CDR1 as PRHDT and CDR2 as FYEKMQ (reference sequence). This CDR3 contains 15 residues. The V gene lost 1 base and the J gene lost 1 base, with 5 bases spanning the gap. The CDR3 protein is CASSLEASGANVLTF. As DNA, the CDR3 is TGTGCCAGCAGCTTAGAGGCGTCTGGGGCCAACGTCCTGACTTTC. Supplemented by reference TRBV13 and TRBJ2-6, the full variable domain reads AAGVIQSPRHLIKEKRETATLKCYPIPRHDTVYWYQQGPGQDPQFLISFYEKMQSDKGSIPDRFSAQQFSDYHSELNMSSLELGDSALYFCASSLEASGANVLTFGAGSRLTVL.

The rearrangement joins TRBV5-1 to TRBJ1-5, with D possibly TRBD1 on 5 matching bases. Per germline, CDR1 SGHRS and CDR2 YFSETQ. V lost 4 bases and J 5 bases, leaving 16 bases between the germline ends. The CDR3 is made up of 15 amino acids. The CDR3 sequence is CASSPDSGGDQPQHF. As DNA, the CDR3 is TGCGCCAGCAGCCCCGACAGTGGAGGTGATCAGCCCCAGCATTTT.

This sequence joins TRBV5-1 and TRBJ1-2; D may be TRBD1 (5 bases). The length of the CDR3 is 15 residues. In germline, CDR1 is SGHRS, CDR2 YFSETQ. Trimming pared 5 bases from V and 2 bases from J, leaving 16 bases between. The chain's CDR3 is CASRPAATANYGYTF. The CDR3, as DNA: TGCGCCAGCAGGCCGGCAGCGACAGCCAACTATGGCTACACCTTC.

The rearrangement joins TRBV5-4 to TRBJ1-2; D uncertain. The germline gives CDR1 SGHNT, CDR2 YYREEE (reference sequence). Trimming shortened V by 4 bases and J by 3 bases, and 16 bases separated the two germline ends. This CDR3 contains 15 residues. The CDR3 protein is CASSPPISEDYGYTF. Written as DNA, the CDR3 is TGTGCCAGCAGCCCCCCTATCTCGGAGGACTATGGCTACACCTTC.

The chain combines TRBV5-4 with TRBJ1-6, with D possibly TRBD1 on 6 matching bases. V dropped 2 bases and J dropped 6 bases, with 9 bases sitting between them. This CDR3 spans 14 amino acids. Germline assignment: CDR1 SGHNT and CDR2 YYREEE (reference sequence). The CDR3 loop reads CASSFAGVNSPLHF. The CDR3 nucleotides read TGTGCCAGCAGCTTTGCAGGGGTTAATTCACCCCTCCACTTT.

This sequence joins TRBV27 and TRBJ1-6, with D tentatively TRBD1 (6 bases). The CDR3 totals 16 residues. Deletions cut 6 bases from V and 7 bases from J, with 19 bases between. In germline, CDR1 is MNHEY, CDR2 SMNVEV (reference sequence). The CDR3 spells CASSGGVQGWNSPLHF. CDR3 DNA sequence: TGTGCCAGCAGCGGGGGAGTACAGGGTTGGAATTCACCCCTCCACTTT.